This T cell receptor beta chain was documented in a study of blood T cell repertoires in COVID-19. This clone was seen only once. Produced via immunoSEQ multiplex PCR; TCRdb's table is partial and in-frame only. In the table there are about 200,000 clones, just under 80% of which are singletons. Germline V gives CDR1 MNHEY, CDR2 SVGAGI. CDR3 length: 13 residues. V lost 5 bases to trimming and J lost 7 bases, with 15 bases between them. V usage is TRBV6-5 and J usage is TRBJ2-7, with D tentatively TRBD2 (6 bases). Input material: peripheral blood. This receptor was taken from a woman at least 80 years old with active or convalescent COVID-19. This CDR3 reads CASSTGGRGEQYF. The CDR3, as DNA: TGTGCCAGCAGTACCGGGGGACGGGGAGAGCAGTACTTC.